Listed here are 5 T cell receptor beta chains from one sample, sequenced in a study of cytomegalovirus exposure and HLA in healthy donors. The PCR used 60 Vbeta and 13 Jbeta primers. Measured with immunoSEQ multiplex PCR; TCRdb has only the in-frame clones, and not every one. The sample contains about 110,000 clones, around 75% of which appear only once. Sequencing was carried out using PBMCs. The receptor source for this set is a man aged 40-49 years in good health and CMV-seronegative.

This clone was observed a handful of times. The J gene is TRBJ2-5, the V gene TRBV11-2, with D perhaps TRBD2 (6 bases). V was pared by 0 bases and J by 5 bases, with 13 bases between. From germline, CDR1 is SGHAT and CDR2 FQNNGV. This CDR3 has 15 amino acids. CDR3 sequence: CASSLDPGGWETQYF. The CDR3 region has the DNA TGTGCCAGCAGCTTAGATCCTGGGGGGTGGGAGACCCAGTACTTC.

This clone was observed a few times. The V gene is TRBV29-1, the J gene TRBJ2-1, with 7 positions matching TRBD1. CDR1 and CDR2 from the germline V gene are SQVTM and ANQGSEA. The CDR3 contains 14 residues. With 5 bases clipped from V and 3 bases from J, the junction kept 7 bases outside the gene matches. CDR3 protein: CSVPKTGHYNEQFF. The DNA of the CDR3 is TGCAGCGTTCCCAAGACAGGGCACTACAATGAGCAGTTCTTC.

V gene TRBV5-8 combines with J gene TRBJ1-1, with a possible D match to TRBD1 (5 bases). V was shortened by 4 bases and J by 11 bases, with 24 bases between the two germline ends. CDR1 is SGHTS, CDR2 YDEGEE, per germline. The CDR3 runs 15 residues. This chain's CDR3 is CASSGARGSSFAAFF. CDR3 bases: TGTGCCAGCAGCGGGGCCCGCGGCAGCTCCTTTGCGGCTTTCTTT.

The V and J genes are TRBV6-1 and TRBJ2-5; 11 bases match TRBD1. Germline trimming cut 1 base from V and 11 bases from J; bases unmatched to any gene: 9. CDR1 and CDR2 from the germline V gene are MNHNS and SASEGT. The CDR3 extends over 15 amino acids. CDR3 residues: CASSEGTGGMYQQYF. The CDR3 bases are TGTGCCAGCAGTGAAGGGACAGGGGGCATGTACCAGCAGTACTTC.

The chain carries TRBV2 and TRBJ2-1, with 9 bases lining up with TRBD2. Per the germline V gene, CDR1 is SNHLY and CDR2 is FYNNEI. V was clipped by 5 bases and J by 7 bases; unmatched bases: 3. The CDR3 loop spans 13 amino acids. The CDR3 DNA follows: TGTGCCAGCAGTAGCGGGGGGACGAATGAGCAGTTCTTC. The encoded protein is CASSSGGTNEQFF. Drawing the rest from reference TRBV2 and TRBJ2-1, the complete variable domain is EPEVTQTPSHQVTQMGQEVILRCVPISNHLYFYWYRQILGQKVEFLVSFYNNEISEKSEIFDDQFSVERPDGSNFTLKIRSTKLEDSAMYFCASSSGGTNEQFFGPGTRLTVL.